A selection of T cell receptor beta chains follows, all from one sample in a study of T cell changes during pregnancy in multiple sclerosis. Assay: immunoSEQ multiplex PCR; the TCRdb copy retains only in-frame clones and omits some. The sample includes 35,000 to 55,000 clones, roughly 92% seen only once; the top ten take approximately 1.2%. Sequencing was carried out using peripheral blood. The receptors come from a female donor with multiple sclerosis, enrolled in a pregnancy study. The CDR3 runs from the conserved cysteine through the conserved F or W. A D gene is named only where the DNA matches it firmly. The size of a clone is reported for some rows only, either as once, few or many, or as a class for expanded clones.

D gene	J gene	V gene	clone size	CDR3 DNA	CDR3 protein
.	TRBJ2-3	TRBV7-9	.	TGTGCCAGCAGTTTAGGGTCCGGAGGGTGGAGCACAGATACGCAGTATTTT	CASSLGSGGWSTDTQYF
.	TRBJ2-5	TRBV30	.	TGTGCCTGGAGTGGGGGGGACGGGGAGACCCAGTACTTC	CAWSGGDGETQYF
TRBD2	TRBJ2-3	TRBV2	.	TGTGCCAGCTCGACTAGCGGGAGAGGTGGCACAGATACGCAGTATTTT	CASSTSGRGGTDTQYF
.	TRBJ1-5	TRBV6-5	once	TGTGCCAGCAGTGCGGACGGTAATCAGCCCCAGCATTTT	CASSADGNQPQHF
TRBD2	TRBJ2-1	TRBV2	.	TGTGCCAGCACTAGTCTAGCGGGAGATGTTGAGCAGTTCTTC	CASTSLAGDVEQFF
.	TRBJ2-1	TRBV9	.	TGTGCCAGCAGCGTAGGCGCTTTGGGTGAGCAGTTCTTC	CASSVGALGEQFF
.	TRBJ1-3	TRBV19	few	TGTGCCAGTAGCTTAGGTGGGGCTTCCTACTCTGGAAACACCATATATTTT	CASSLGGASYSGNTIYF
TRBD1	TRBJ1-3	TRBV5-1	.	TGCGCCAGCAGCTTGCTCGGACAGGGCACTGGAAACACCATATATTTT	CASSLLGQGTGNTIYF
.	TRBJ2-7	TRBV28	once	TGTGCCAGCAGCCCCCCTTTAGCGGTGACCTACGAGCAGTACTTC	CASSPPLAVTYEQYF
.	TRBJ2-5	TRBV7-2	.	TGTGCCAGCAGCTTAGGGGGGAGTCAGGAGACCCAGTACTTC	CASSLGGSQETQYF
TRBD2	TRBJ2-1	TRBV19	.	TGTGCCAGTACCATGGGAGGGACTAGCGGGAGACAGTGGAATGAGCAGTTCTTC	CASTMGGTSGRQWNEQFF
.	TRBJ1-5	TRBV28	.	TGTGCCAGCAGTTCGAAATTAAGAATTTATAGCAATCAGCCCCAGCATTTT	CASSSKLRIYSNQPQHF
TRBD2	TRBJ2-7	TRBV4-2	.	TGTGCCAGCAGCCAAGAAGTAGCGGGAGGGGGGTGGTACGAGCAGTACTTC	CASSQEVAGGGWYEQYF
.	TRBJ2-1	TRBV5-6	.	TGTGCCAGCAGCTTGATCGGCCCCGCAGCATGGTCTCAGTTCTTC	CASSLIGPAAWSQFF
.	TRBJ1-5	TRBV2	.	TGTGCCAGCAAAGGGGAGCCCAATCAGCCCCAGCATTTT	CASKGEPNQPQHF
.	TRBJ2-7	TRBV27	.	TGTGCCAGCAGTAACTACTACGAGCAGTACTTC	CASSNYYEQYF
TRBD1	TRBJ1-2	TRBV28	.	TGTGCCAGCAGCCGCGCAGGGGGCATATATGGCTACACCTTC	CASSRAGGIYGYTF
.	TRBJ2-7	TRBV11-2	.	TGTGCCAGCAGCTTTGGGGATCACTACGAGCAGTACTTC	CASSFGDHYEQYF
.	TRBJ1-5	TRBV19	.	TGTGCCAGTAGTATAACAGGGACTCAGCCCCAGCATTTT	CASSITGTQPQHF
.	TRBJ1-4	TRBV27	.	TGTGCCAGCAGTTTCATTGACGGCCCGATAGGGAAACTGTTTTTT	CASSFIDGPIGKLFF
.	TRBJ1-2	TRBV6-1	.	TGTGCCAGCATTCAAGGGTCGCACTATGGCTACACCTTC	CASIQGSHYGYTF
.	TRBJ2-5	TRBV7-9	once	TGTGCCAGCAGCTTAGCAGGGGACCAAGAGACCCAGTACTTC	CASSLAGDQETQYF
TRBD1	TRBJ1-3	TRBV19	once	TGTGCCAGTAGTATCGGGACAGGGGTTGGAAACACCATATATTTT	CASSIGTGVGNTIYF
TRBD2	TRBJ2-1	TRBV4-3	once	TGCGCCAGCAGCCAAGCCCCACTAGCGGGAGGCTACAATGAGCAGTTCTTC	CASSQAPLAGGYNEQFF
TRBD1	TRBJ1-5	TRBV19	.	TGTGCCAGTAGTCATCAGGGGGCAGCTCAGCCCCAGCATTTT	CASSHQGAAQPQHF
.	TRBJ2-1	TRBV27	.	TGTGCCAGCAGCACGGTGCTTGAGGAGAGCTCCTACAATGAGCAGTTCTTC	CASSTVLEESSYNEQFF
.	TRBJ1-2	TRBV25-1	.	TGTGCCAGCAGTGAGGGTAATAACTATGGCTACACCTTC	CASSEGNNYGYTF
.	TRBJ2-6	TRBV19	.	TGTGCCAGTAGTATAGACAGAAGGGATCACTACTCTGGGGCCAACGTCCTGACTTTC	CASSIDRRDHYSGANVLTF
.	TRBJ2-7	TRBV5-4	.	TGTGCCAGCAGCTTGGGTGGCGAGCAGTACTTC	CASSLGGEQYF
.	TRBJ2-4	TRBV5-4	.	TGTGCCAGCAGCTTGAACGCCCAAGGGATGTCCAAAAACATTCAGTACTTC	CASSLNAQGMSKNIQYF
.	TRBJ1-5	TRBV4-1	.	TGCGCCAGCAGCCAAGATATGGCACTCAATCAGCCCCAGCATTTT	CASSQDMALNQPQHF
TRBD1	TRBJ1-5	TRBV13	.	TGTGCCAGCAGCTTTTCGCGACAGGGTCGTCAGCCCCAGCATTTT	CASSFSRQGRQPQHF
.	TRBJ2-7	TRBV28	.	TGTGCCAGCAGTTCAGGACACGAGCAGTACTTC	CASSSGHEQYF
TRBD1	TRBJ1-4	TRBV2	.	TGTGCCAGCAGTCGGACAGGGGATGAAAAACTGTTTTTT	CASSRTGDEKLFF
.	TRBJ2-3	TRBV6-4	.	TGTGCCAGCAGTGGAACGCCCACAGATACGCAGTATTTT	CASSGTPTDTQYF
.	TRBJ2-1	TRBV30	.	TGTGCCTGGAGTGAGGGACGGCACGATATCTTC	CAWSEGRHDIF
TRBD2	TRBJ2-2	TRBV5-1	.	TGCGCCAGCAACTACGGACTAGGCGGGGAGCTGTTTTTT	CASNYGLGGELFF
.	TRBJ1-1	TRBV10-3	.	TGTGCCATCAGTGATCCGGGACCCAACACTGAAGCTTTCTTT	CAISDPGPNTEAFF
TRBD1	TRBJ2-1	TRBV27	.	TGTGCCAGCAGTGGGACAGGGGTCCCCTACAATGAGCAGTTCTTC	CASSGTGVPYNEQFF
TRBD2	TRBJ2-5	TRBV7-2	.	TGTGCCAGCAGCTTATCAGCGGGAGGGCTCGGCGGAGAGACCCAGTACTTC	CASSLSAGGLGGETQYF
TRBD1	TRBJ2-1	TRBV10-3	.	TGTGCCATCGGAAGGACAGGGGGCTCCGATGAGCAGTTCTTC	CAIGRTGGSDEQFF
TRBD1	TRBJ2-7	TRBV28	few	TGTGCCAGCAGTTTAAGGGGGCTCGAGCAGTACTTC	CASSLRGLEQYF
TRBD2	TRBJ2-1	TRBV5-1	.	TGCGCCAGCAGCTTGATTCTAGCGGACTCCTACAATGAGCAGTTCTTC	CASSLILADSYNEQFF
TRBD2	TRBJ2-7	TRBV5-1	.	TGCGCCAGCAGCGTTGGGGCTAGCGGGAGCCCCTACGAGCAGTACTTC	CASSVGASGSPYEQYF
.	TRBJ2-7	TRBV27	.	TGTGCCAGCAGTTTGACCGACGGGAATCGATCCGAGCAGTACTTC	CASSLTDGNRSEQYF
.	TRBJ2-7	TRBV7-9	.	TGTGCCAGCAGCTTAGGGCAGGTCTCCTACGAGCAGTACTTC	CASSLGQVSYEQYF
.	TRBJ1-4	TRBV5-4	.	TGTGCCAGCAGCTTGGCGGGGGGAGGAAAACTGTTTTTT	CASSLAGGGKLFF
.	TRBJ2-7	TRBV4-1	.	TGCGCCAGCAGCCAAGACTGGGAGCAGTACTTC	CASSQDWEQYF
.	TRBJ2-7	TRBV6-1	.	TGTGCCAGCACCCTGGGACACGAGCAGTACTTC	CASTLGHEQYF
TRBD1	TRBJ1-3	TRBV2	.	TGTGCCAGCAGCGGGACAGGGAATGGAAACACCATATATTTT	CASSGTGNGNTIYF
TRBD2	TRBJ2-5	TRBV9	.	TGTGCCAGCAGCGTAGGACTAGCGGAAGAGACCCAGTACTTC	CASSVGLAEETQYF
TRBD1	TRBJ1-1	TRBV5-1	.	TGCGCCAGCATCCGGGACAGGGGAGACACTGAAGCTTTCTTT	CASIRDRGDTEAFF
.	TRBJ1-4	TRBV6-1	.	TGTGCCAGCAGTGAAAACTTAGGGACGGCAACTAATGAAAAACTGTTTTTT	CASSENLGTATNEKLFF